This T cell receptor (beta chain) was captured in a study of identical twins. This clonotype appeared a few times. TCRdb re-called the 5' RACE reads through MiXCR, storing one row per CDR3 protein. The sample has some 210,000 distinct CDR3 sequences; approximately 15% are singletons. The CDR3 consists of 15 residues. Germline assignment: CDR1 SGHTA and CDR2 FQGNSA. V gave up 5 bases and J gave up 5 bases; unmatched junction bases: 10. A further study also used this sample, focusing on T cells expressing NK-cell markers.

Sequences were obtained from CD8+ T cells sorted from blood. The chain has TRBV7-2 and TRBJ1-1; TRBD1 matches at 8 bases. This sequence was found in a woman aged 18-29 years in good health. CDR3 protein: CASSADRARRTEAFF. CDR3 coding DNA: TGTGCCAGCAGCGCGGACAGGGCGCGCAGAACTGAAGCTTTCTTT.